The TCR beta chain under discussion was sequenced for a study of T cell responses to AZD1222 COVID-19 vaccine (dated by TCRdb to 2020 to 2023). The study in broad terms: AZD1222 recipients whose second dose came at about 4 weeks and those whose second dose came at about 12 weeks were combined into one group, since spike-specific TCR depth and breadth did not differ between the two schedules. TCR sequencing covered over 230 trial participants: roughly 200 given two doses of AZD1222 and 26 given two doses of MenACWY control vaccine. Trial participants were enrolled into age subgroups of 18-55, 56-69 and 70-plus years, which contained around 150, 29 and 61 TCR-sequenced participants, respectively. Here is what the overall study found, with its caveats: After two AZD1222 doses, spike-specific TCR breadth and depth were significantly higher than at day 0 and than in MenACWY recipients. Participants were mostly white British and included more females than males, and it was suggested by the authors that clonal diversity may have been underestimated. Only five to seven AZD1222 recipients were SARS-CoV-2 seropositive at baseline, limiting conclusions about previously exposed vaccinees. The whole spike protein was spanned by vaccine-associated CD4 TCRs, and dominant responses were seen in regions 160-218 and 743-854. Because no day 14 peak-response samples were available, repertoires were characterized only after the peak T cell response. Reportedly, close to half of the unique spike-specific TCRs recognized epitopes lying outside the regions that are mutated in the B.1.351 and B.1.1.7 variants. In the small 56-69-year group, the increase in depth fell short of significance, most likely because of low power.

The CDR1 and CDR2 encoded by the germline V gene are SQVTM and ANQGSEA. At the junction V is shortened by 0 bases and J by 8 bases, with 8 bases in between. The CDR3 starts with the cysteine, ends with the phenylalanine, and has 12 residues. Only the CDR3 region is kept as DNA, spanning 36 bases read in frame from base 1. The CDR3 regions of human TCRbeta chains were subjected to immunosequencing. In the source study's methods: TCRs in the repertoires were compared against a reference library of SARS-CoV-2-specific TCRs that had been generated with the MIRA antigen-specificity platform. Breadth meant the fraction of unique TCRs that were SARS-CoV-2-associated, whereas depth meant the fraction of total T cells that were SARS-CoV-2-associated. Using the MIRA data, each spike-specific TCR was assigned both to the spike region to which the TCR was reactive and to a CD4 or CD8 class. Log10-transformed breadth and depth values were compared by one-way ANOVA with Sidak's multiple comparisons tests. TCRdb retrieved this table from immuneACCESS and kept in-frame rearrangements only. Not all clones are present; in checked studies, unresolved V genes account for under half, and no reason is known for the remainder. D and trimming were read from the DNA, whereas the V and J calls and clone size are those reported in that table. The sample has roughly 140,000 clones on record, roughly 91% of them singletons. The ten largest account for 5.1% of the sample.

The time point label of this sample denotes: baseline before first vaccination. Vaccinee samples were obtained from the UK trials COV001 and COV002, which included a single-blind randomized controlled phase 2/3 trial of AZD1222 (ChAdOx1 nCoV-19) in healthy adults. For TCRbeta chain sequencing, PBMC samples were collected from trial participants at day 0 and at day 28 after the second dose. In regard to this clone: Its antigen target is currently unknown. Base-call qualities are not available, and no considerably larger clone is one nucleotide away.

The chain links TRBV29-1 with TRBJ2-1, with TRBD2 perhaps the D gene, on 5 matching bases. This clonotype originated in an adult in good health. The source was peripheral blood, collected on day 0 of AZD1222 vaccination. The nucleotides are TGCAGCGTTGAAGATACAGCGGATGAGCAGTTCTTC. Its translation reads: CSVEDTADEQFF.